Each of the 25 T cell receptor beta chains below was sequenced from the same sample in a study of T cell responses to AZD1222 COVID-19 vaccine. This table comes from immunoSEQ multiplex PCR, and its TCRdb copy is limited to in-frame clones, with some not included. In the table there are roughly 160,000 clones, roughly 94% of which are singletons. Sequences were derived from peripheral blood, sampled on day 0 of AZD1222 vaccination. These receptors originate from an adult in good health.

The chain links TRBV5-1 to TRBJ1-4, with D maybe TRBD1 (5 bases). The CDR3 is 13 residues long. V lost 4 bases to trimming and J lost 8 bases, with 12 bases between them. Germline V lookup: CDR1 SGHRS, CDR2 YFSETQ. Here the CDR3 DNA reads TGCGCCAGCAGCCGAGCACAGGAGGAAAAACTGTTTTTT. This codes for CASSRAQEEKLFF.

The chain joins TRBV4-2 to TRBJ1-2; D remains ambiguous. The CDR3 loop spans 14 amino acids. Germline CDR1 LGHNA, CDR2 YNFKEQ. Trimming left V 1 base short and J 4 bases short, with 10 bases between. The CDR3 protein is CASSQGGGSYGYTF. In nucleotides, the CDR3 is TGTGCCAGCAGCCAAGGTGGTGGTTCCTATGGCTACACCTTC.

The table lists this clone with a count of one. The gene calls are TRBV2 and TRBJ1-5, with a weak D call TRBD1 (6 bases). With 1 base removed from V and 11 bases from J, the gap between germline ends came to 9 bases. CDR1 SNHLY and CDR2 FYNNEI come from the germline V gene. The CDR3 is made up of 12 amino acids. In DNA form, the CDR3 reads TGTGCCAGCAGTGAAGGGAGGGGGGCCCAGCATTTT. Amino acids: CASSEGRGAQHF.

CDR3 in amino acids: CASRTVTEAFF. The CDR3 nucleotides read TGTGCCAGCAGGACAGTTACTGAAGCTTTCTTT. The chain combines TRBV6-5 with TRBJ1-1; a possible D gene is TRBD1 (5 bases). Trimming removed 6 bases from V and 5 bases from J, with 7 bases in between. CDR3 length: 11 residues. From germline, CDR1 is MNHEY and CDR2 SVGAGI.

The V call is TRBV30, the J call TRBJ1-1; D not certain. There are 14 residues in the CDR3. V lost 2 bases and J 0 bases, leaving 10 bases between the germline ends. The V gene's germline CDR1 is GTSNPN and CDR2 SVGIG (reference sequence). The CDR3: CAWSRWFMNTEAFF. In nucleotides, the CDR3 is TGTGCCTGGAGTCGTTGGTTCATGAACACTGAAGCTTTCTTT.

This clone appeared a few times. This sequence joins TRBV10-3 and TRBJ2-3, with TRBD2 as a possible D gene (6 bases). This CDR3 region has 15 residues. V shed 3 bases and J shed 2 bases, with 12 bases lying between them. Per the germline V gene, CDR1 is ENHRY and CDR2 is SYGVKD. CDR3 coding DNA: TGTGCCATCAGTGAAGGAGGGGCCAACACAGATACGCAGTATTTT. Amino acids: CAISEGGANTDTQYF.

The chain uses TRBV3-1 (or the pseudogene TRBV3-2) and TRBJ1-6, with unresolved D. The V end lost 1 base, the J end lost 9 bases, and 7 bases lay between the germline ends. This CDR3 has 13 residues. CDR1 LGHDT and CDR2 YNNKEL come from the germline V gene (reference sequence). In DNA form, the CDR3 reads TGTGCCAGCAGCCAAGCTCTAAGTTCACCCCTCCACTTT. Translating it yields CASSQALSSPLHF.

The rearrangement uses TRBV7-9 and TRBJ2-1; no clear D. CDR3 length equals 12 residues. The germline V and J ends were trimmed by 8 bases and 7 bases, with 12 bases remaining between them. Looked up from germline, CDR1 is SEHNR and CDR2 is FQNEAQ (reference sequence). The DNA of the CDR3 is TGTGCCAGCGGAAAACAAGTAAATGAGCAGTTCTTC. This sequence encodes CASGKQVNEQFF.

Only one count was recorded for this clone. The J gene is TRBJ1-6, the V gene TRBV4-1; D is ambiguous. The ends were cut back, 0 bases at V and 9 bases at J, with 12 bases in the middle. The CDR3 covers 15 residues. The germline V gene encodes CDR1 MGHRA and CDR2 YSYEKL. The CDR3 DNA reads TGCGCCAGCAGCCAAGAAGAGGGTAGGGCTTCACCCCTCCACTTT. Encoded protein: CASSQEEGRASPLHF.

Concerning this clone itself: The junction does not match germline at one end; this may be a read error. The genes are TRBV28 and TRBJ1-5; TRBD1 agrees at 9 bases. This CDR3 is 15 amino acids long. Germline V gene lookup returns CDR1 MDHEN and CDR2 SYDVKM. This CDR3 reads CASRTGGISSQPQHF. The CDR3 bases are TGTGCCAGCAGAACAGGGGGCATCAGCAGTCAGCCCCAGCATTTT.

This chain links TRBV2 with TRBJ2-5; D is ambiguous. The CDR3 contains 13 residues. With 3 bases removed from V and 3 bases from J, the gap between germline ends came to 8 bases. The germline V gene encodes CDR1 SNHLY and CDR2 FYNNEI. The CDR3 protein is CASSDAPKETQYF. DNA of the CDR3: TGTGCCAGCAGTGATGCCCCTAAAGAGACCCAGTACTTC.

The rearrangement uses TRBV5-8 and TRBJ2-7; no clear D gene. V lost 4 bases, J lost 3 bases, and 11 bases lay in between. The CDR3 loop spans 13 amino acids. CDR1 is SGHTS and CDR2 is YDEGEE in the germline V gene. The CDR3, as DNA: TGTGCCAGCAGCCGCGGACCTGGCTACGAGCAGTACTTC. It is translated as CASSRGPGYEQYF.

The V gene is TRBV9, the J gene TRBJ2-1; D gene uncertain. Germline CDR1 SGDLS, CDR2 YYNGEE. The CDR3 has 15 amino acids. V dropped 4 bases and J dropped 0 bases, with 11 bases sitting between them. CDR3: CASSLDGRSYNEQFF. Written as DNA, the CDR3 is TGTGCCAGCAGCCTTGACGGACGCTCCTACAATGAGCAGTTCTTC.

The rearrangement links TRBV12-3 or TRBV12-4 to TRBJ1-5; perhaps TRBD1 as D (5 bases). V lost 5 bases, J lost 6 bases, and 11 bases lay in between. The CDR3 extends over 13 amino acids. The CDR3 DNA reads TGTGCCAGCAGTCGGGACTTGGGTCAGCCCCAGCATTTT. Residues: CASSRDLGQPQHF.

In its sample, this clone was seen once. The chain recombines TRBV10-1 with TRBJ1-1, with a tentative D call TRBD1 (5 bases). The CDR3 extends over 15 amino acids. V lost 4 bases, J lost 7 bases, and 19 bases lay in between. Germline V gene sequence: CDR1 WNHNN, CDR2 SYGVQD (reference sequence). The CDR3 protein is CASSVGEGGKDEAFF. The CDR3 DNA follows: TGCGCCAGCAGTGTAGGGGAGGGAGGGAAAGATGAAGCTTTCTTT.

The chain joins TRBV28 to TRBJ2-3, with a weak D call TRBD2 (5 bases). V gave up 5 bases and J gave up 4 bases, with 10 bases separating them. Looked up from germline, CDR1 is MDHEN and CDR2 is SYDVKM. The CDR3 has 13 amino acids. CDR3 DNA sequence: TGTGCCAGCAGTCCAAATAGCGCAGATACGCAGTATTTT. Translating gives CASSPNSADTQYF.

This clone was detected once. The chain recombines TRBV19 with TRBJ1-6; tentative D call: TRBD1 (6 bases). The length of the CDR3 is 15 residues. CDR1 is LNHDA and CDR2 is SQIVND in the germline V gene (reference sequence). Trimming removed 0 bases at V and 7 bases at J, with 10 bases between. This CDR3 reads CASSIEDSVNSPLHF. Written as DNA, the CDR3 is TGTGCCAGTAGTATAGAGGACAGCGTGAATTCACCCCTCCACTTT.

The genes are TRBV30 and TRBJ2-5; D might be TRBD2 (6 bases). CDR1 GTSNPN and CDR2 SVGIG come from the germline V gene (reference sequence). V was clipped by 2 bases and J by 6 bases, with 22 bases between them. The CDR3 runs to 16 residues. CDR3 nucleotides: TGTGCCTGGAGTAAAGGGTCCGGGCTAGCGAGCCAGACCCAGTACTTC. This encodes CAWSKGSGLASQTQYF.

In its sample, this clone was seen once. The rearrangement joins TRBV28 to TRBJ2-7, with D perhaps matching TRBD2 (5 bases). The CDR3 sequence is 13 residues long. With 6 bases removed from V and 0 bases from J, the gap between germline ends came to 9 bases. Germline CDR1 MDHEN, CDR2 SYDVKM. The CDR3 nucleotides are TGTGCCAGCAGCGGGGTAAGCTCCTACGAGCAGTACTTC. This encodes CASSGVSSYEQYF.

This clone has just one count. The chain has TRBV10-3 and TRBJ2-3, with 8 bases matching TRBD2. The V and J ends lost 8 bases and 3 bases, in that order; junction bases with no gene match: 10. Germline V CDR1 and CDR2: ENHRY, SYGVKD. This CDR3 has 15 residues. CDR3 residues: CAISLLAGQTDTQYF. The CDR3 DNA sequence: TGTGCCATCTCCCTTTTAGCGGGACAAACAGATACGCAGTATTTT.

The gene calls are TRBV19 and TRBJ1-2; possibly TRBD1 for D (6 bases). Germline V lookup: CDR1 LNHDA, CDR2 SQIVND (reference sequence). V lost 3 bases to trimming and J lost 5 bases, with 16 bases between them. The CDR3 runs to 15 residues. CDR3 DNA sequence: TGTGCCAGTAGTATGGGACAATCGGCGAATTATGGCTACACCTTC. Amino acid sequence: CASSMGQSANYGYTF.

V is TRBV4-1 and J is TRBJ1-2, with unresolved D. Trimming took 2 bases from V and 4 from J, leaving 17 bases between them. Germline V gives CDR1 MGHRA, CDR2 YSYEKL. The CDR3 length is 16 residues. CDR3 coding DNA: TGCGCCAGCAGCCAAAGCCCTAGGACGGGGAGCTATGGCTACACCTTC. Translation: CASSQSPRTGSYGYTF.

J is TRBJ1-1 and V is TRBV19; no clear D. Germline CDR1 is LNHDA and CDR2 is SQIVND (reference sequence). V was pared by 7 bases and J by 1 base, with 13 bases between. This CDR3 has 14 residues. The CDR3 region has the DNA TGTGCCAGTACCCTGTTTGACGGGAACACTGAAGCTTTCTTT. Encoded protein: CASTLFDGNTEAFF.

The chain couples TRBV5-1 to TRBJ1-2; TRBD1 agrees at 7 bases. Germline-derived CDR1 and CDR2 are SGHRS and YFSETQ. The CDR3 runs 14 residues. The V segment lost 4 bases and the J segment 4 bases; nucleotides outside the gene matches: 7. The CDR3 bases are TGCGCCAGCAGCCCGGGCGGACAGGTCTATGGCTACACCTTC. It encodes CASSPGGQVYGYTF.

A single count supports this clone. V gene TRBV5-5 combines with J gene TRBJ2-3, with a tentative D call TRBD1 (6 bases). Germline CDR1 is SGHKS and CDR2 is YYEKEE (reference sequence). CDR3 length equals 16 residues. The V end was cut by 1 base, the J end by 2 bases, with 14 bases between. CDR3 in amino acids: CASSLIPHRVTDTQYF. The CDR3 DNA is TGTGCCAGCAGCTTGATTCCCCACAGGGTCACAGATACGCAGTATTTT. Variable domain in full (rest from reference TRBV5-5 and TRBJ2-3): DAGVTQSPTHLIKTRGQQVTLRCSPISGHKSVSWYQQVLGQGPQFIFQYYEKEERGRGNFPDRFSARQFPNYSSELNVNALLLGDSALYLCASSLIPHRVTDTQYFGPGTRLTVL.